The sequence of this T cell receptor beta chain was determined in a study of T cell responses to AZD1222 COVID-19 vaccine (dated by TCRdb to about 2021). General notes on the study: TCR sequencing covered 233 trial participants: 207 given two doses of AZD1222 and 26 given two doses of MenACWY control vaccine. Enrollment into the trials was organized by age into subgroups of 18-55, 56-69 and 70-plus years, and those subgroups contained about 150, 27 and 61 TCR-sequenced participants, respectively.

On the study overall, not on this receptor specifically: Participants were mostly white British and included more females than males, and it was suggested by the authors that clonal diversity may have been underestimated. The whole spike protein was spanned by vaccine-associated CD4 TCRs, and dominant responses were seen in regions 160-218 and 743-854. Spike-specific TCR breadth and depth rose significantly after two AZD1222 doses compared with day 0 and with MenACWY recipients. The 56-69-year group was small, and its depth increase did not reach significance, likely because of low power. Only five to seven AZD1222 recipients were SARS-CoV-2 seropositive at baseline, limiting conclusions about previously exposed vaccinees. No day 14 peak-response samples were available, so repertoires were characterized only after the peak T cell response. Nearly half of unique spike-specific TCRs reportedly recognized epitopes outside regions mutated in the B.1.351 and B.1.1.7 variants.

The CDR3 regions of human TCRbeta chains were subjected to immunosequencing. The authors' pipeline ran thus. Repertoire TCRs were matched against a reference library of SARS-CoV-2-specific TCRs generated with the MIRA antigen-specificity platform. Breadth was defined as the fraction of unique TCRs that were SARS-CoV-2-associated, and depth was defined as the fraction of total T cells that were SARS-CoV-2-associated. Each spike-specific TCR was assigned to its reactive spike region and to a CD4 or CD8 class using the MIRA data. Log10-transformed breadth and depth values were compared by one-way ANOVA with Sidak's multiple comparisons tests. TCRdb holds this immuneACCESS table with in-frame rearrangements only. Some clones are missing; in checked studies, unresolved V genes explain under half, and the rest has no known cause. The V and J calls and clone size come from that table; D and trimming were worked out from the DNA. The sample table lists about 150,000 clones, more than 85% of them with a count of one. The leading ten clones occupy about 1.6% of the sample.

To note about this clone: Its antigen specificity is not known. No per-base quality is available; no much larger clone lies one base away.

In the paper's terms, the time point label means: about 28 days (+/-7) after the second vaccine dose. AZD1222 recipients with second doses at about 4 weeks or about 12 weeks were pooled, because spike-specific TCR depth and breadth did not differ between schedules. Vaccinee samples came from UK trials COV001 and COV002, including a single-blind randomized controlled phase 2/3 trial of AZD1222 (ChAdOx1 nCoV-19) in healthy adults. For TCRbeta chain sequencing, PBMC samples were collected from trial participants at day 0 and at day 28 after the second dose. The sequencing here drew on peripheral blood, taken 28 days after the second AZD1222 dose. The clonotype was recovered from an adult who received the AZD1222 COVID-19 vaccine.

The DNA sequence reads TGTGCCAGAAGCTGGCTGGGGACAGGGGCCTACGAGCAGTACTTC. This sequence encodes CARSWLGTGAYEQYF. Rearrangement joined TRBV5-3 to TRBJ2-7; TRBD1 fits 10 bases in the junction. TRBV5-3 is an ORF; its function is uncertain. The junction shows trimming of 3 bases on V and 2 bases on J, and the gene matches do not reach 5 bases of it. CDR3 length: 15 amino acids, cysteine to phenylalanine. Only CDR3 DNA is held: 45 bases, read in frame from base 1.